The 15 T cell receptor beta chains listed next were all sequenced from one sample in a study of circulating CD8 cells and anti-PD-1 response in melanoma. TCR libraries were prepared from approximately 15 ng of total RNA with the QIAseq Immune Repertoire TCR panel. A single record per CDR3 protein comes from TCRdb applying MiXCR to the reads. The sample shows around 2,100 distinct CDR3 sequences, approximately 7.2% of them seen only once. Live CD3+CD8+TCRalphabeta+ cells were sorted into four subsets by PD-1 and/or TIGIT. Sequenced here: CD8+ T cells from PBMCs, sampled at baseline or after one month of anti-PD-1 therapy (not recorded which). Receptors originate from a human donor with melanoma.

This clonotype qualifies as medium-sized. V usage is TRBV28 and J usage is TRBJ2-2; D assignment may be TRBD1 or TRBD2 (5 bases each). This CDR3 is built from 16 residues. V lost 4 bases to trimming and J lost 5 bases, with 17 bases between them. Germline CDR1 MDHEN, CDR2 SYDVKM. CDR3: CASSSSGTRRTGELFF. The CDR3 region has the DNA TGTGCCAGCAGTTCCTCCGGGACCCGGAGGACCGGGGAGCTGTTTTTT.

This chain connects TRBV12-5 to TRBJ2-3; D is possibly TRBD2 (5 bases). Germline lookup yields CDR1 LGHNT and CDR2 FRNRAP. This CDR3 region has 15 residues. The CDR3 nucleotides read TGTGCCAGCAGTTTGAGGGTATCGGCCACAGATACGCAGTATTTT. Protein sequence: CASSLRVSATDTQYF. Together with reference TRBV12-5 and TRBJ2-3, the CDR3 gives the full variable domain: DARVTQTPRHKVTEMGQEVTMRCQPILGHNTVFWYRQTMMQGLELLAYFRNRAPLDDSGMPKDRFSAEMPDATLATLKIQPSEPRDSAVYFCASSLRVSATDTQYFGPGTRLTVL.

Judged by abundance, this clonotype is medium-sized. The V and J genes are TRBV5-6 and TRBJ2-7; TRBD2 might be the D (5 bases). CDR1 and CDR2 (germline): SGHDT, YYEEEE. The germline V and J ends were trimmed by 1 base and 3 bases, with 14 bases remaining between them. This CDR3 is 15 amino acids long. The CDR3 bases are TGTGCCAGCAGCTTGTGGGCTAGGAGGTTCTACGAGCAGTACTTC. Its translation is CASSLWARRFYEQYF.

This clonotype is labeled medium-sized. J is TRBJ2-1 and V is TRBV7-3; TRBD2 agrees at 7 bases. The V gene's germline CDR1 is SGHTA and CDR2 FQGTGA. The CDR3 runs to 14 residues. J lost 0 bases, V lost 5 bases, and 1 base had no gene match. The CDR3 bases are TGTGCCAGCAGCCAGCGGGGCTCCTACAATGAGCAGTTCTTC. This sequence encodes CASSQRGSYNEQFF. Complete variable domain (other parts from reference TRBV7-3 and TRBJ2-1): GAGVSQTPSNKVTEKGKYVELRCDPISGHTALYWYRQSLGQGPEFLIYFQGTGAADDSGLPNDRFFAVRPEGSVSTLKIQRTERGDSAVYLCASSQRGSYNEQFFGPGTRLTVL.

By proportion, this clonotype is large. The chain is built from TRBV4-1 and TRBJ2-3; 7 bases are a match to TRBD1. CDR1 and CDR2 (germline): MGHRA, YSYEKL. Trimming cost V 9 bases and J 5 bases; bases outside gene matches: 11. CDR3 length: 14 amino acids. This CDR3 is CASSRQGQLDTQYF. The CDR3 DNA follows: TGCGCCAGTTCTCGGCAGGGACAGTTAGATACGCAGTATTTT.

Relative to its sample, this clonotype is medium-sized (0.01 to 0.1%). The chain carries TRBV29-1 and TRBJ1-2; D call uncertain. The germline CDR1 and CDR2 sequences are SQVTM and ANQGSEA. Trimming pared 7 bases from V and 0 bases from J, leaving 12 bases between. The CDR3 loop spans 13 amino acids. The CDR3 here is CSALGLANYGYTF. In DNA form, the CDR3 reads TGCAGCGCGCTGGGATTGGCTAACTATGGCTACACCTTC.

In its sample, this clonotype is medium-sized (0.01 to 0.1%). The chain uses TRBV28 and TRBJ2-3, with D unresolved. The CDR3 is made up of 12 amino acids. CDR1 and CDR2 from the germline V gene are MDHEN and SYDVKM. V lost 6 bases, J lost 5 bases, and 9 bases lay in between. In DNA form, the CDR3 reads TGTGCCAGCAGCCGACCCTTAGATACGCAGTATTTT. Translated: CASSRPLDTQYF.

This clonotype is labeled medium-sized. The V gene is TRBV4-3, the J gene TRBJ1-3, with a weak D call TRBD1 (6 bases). Looked up from germline, CDR1 is LGHNA and CDR2 is YSLEER. Trimming removed 0 bases at V and 0 bases at J, with 12 bases between. This CDR3 has 17 amino acids. The CDR3 protein is CASSQDPRGNSGNTIYF. CDR3 coding DNA: TGCGCCAGCAGCCAAGATCCTAGGGGGAACTCTGGAAACACCATATATTTT.

CDR3 region: CASSIVKEVYGYTF. DNA of the CDR3: TGTGCCAGTAGTATAGTTAAGGAGGTCTATGGCTACACCTTC. V and J are TRBV19 and TRBJ1-2, with D hard to call. The CDR3 is made up of 14 amino acids. Between the trimmed V and J ends, which lost 1 base and 4 bases, there was a span of 10 bases. Per the germline V gene, CDR1 is LNHDA and CDR2 is SQIVND (reference sequence).

By share of the sample, this clonotype is medium-sized (0.01 to 0.1%). The chain links TRBV21-1 to TRBJ2-1; TRBD2, as called in the table, went unchecked against the DNA. TRBV21-1 is annotated as a pseudogene. The CDR3 covers 16 residues. CDR3 in DNA: TGTGCCAGCAGCCCCGGGGGACTAGCCCTTCGGAATGAGCAGTTCTTC. Translating gives CASSPGGLALRNEQFF.

This clonotype is deemed large. The J gene is TRBJ2-7, the V gene TRBV28, with unresolved D. V lost 1 base to trimming and J lost 0 bases, with 10 bases between them. Germline V CDR1 and CDR2: MDHEN, SYDVKM. The CDR3 has 15 residues. Written as DNA, the CDR3 is TGTGCCAGCAGTTTATCTCCAGCCCCCTCCTACGAGCAGTACTTC. The encoded protein is CASSLSPAPSYEQYF.

This clonotype rates as medium-sized (0.01 to 0.1%). The V gene is TRBV9, the J gene TRBJ2-4; D is unclear. Germline assignment: CDR1 SGDLS and CDR2 YYNGEE. V was trimmed by 0 bases and J by 1 base, leaving 5 bases between them. The CDR3 contains 14 residues. This CDR3 is CASSVGDAKNIQYF. The CDR3, as DNA: TGTGCCAGCAGCGTAGGTGATGCCAAAAACATTCAGTACTTC.

By its share, this clonotype is medium-sized (0.01 to 0.1%). V usage is TRBV29-1 and J usage is TRBJ1-1; unclear D gene. The germline V gene encodes CDR1 SQVTM and CDR2 ANQGSEA. V lost 4 bases and J lost 1, with 7 bases in between. CDR3 length: 12 residues. The DNA of the CDR3 is TGCAGCGTTGTTAGGCAGAACACTGAAGCTTTCTTT. Translation gives CSVVRQNTEAFF.

This clonotype is labeled as medium-sized. The chain has TRBV11-1 and TRBJ1-1; D is unresolved. CDR1 is SGHAT and CDR2 is FQDESV in the germline V gene (reference sequence). The ends were cut back, 3 bases at V and 0 bases at J, with 11 bases in the middle. The CDR3 is 15 amino acids. CDR3 coding DNA: TGTGCCAGCAGCTTCTTCCGAGGCATGAACACTGAAGCTTTCTTT. Protein sequence: CASSFFRGMNTEAFF.

This clonotype has a handful of counts. The genes are TRBV11-2 and TRBJ2-1; D unresolved. CDR1 and CDR2 from the germline V gene are SGHAT and FQNNGV. Deletions cut 1 base from V and 10 bases from J, with 2 bases between. This CDR3 has 10 amino acids. CDR3 sequence reads: CASSLAEQFF. CDR3 bases: TGTGCCAGCAGCTTAGCCGAGCAGTTCTTC.